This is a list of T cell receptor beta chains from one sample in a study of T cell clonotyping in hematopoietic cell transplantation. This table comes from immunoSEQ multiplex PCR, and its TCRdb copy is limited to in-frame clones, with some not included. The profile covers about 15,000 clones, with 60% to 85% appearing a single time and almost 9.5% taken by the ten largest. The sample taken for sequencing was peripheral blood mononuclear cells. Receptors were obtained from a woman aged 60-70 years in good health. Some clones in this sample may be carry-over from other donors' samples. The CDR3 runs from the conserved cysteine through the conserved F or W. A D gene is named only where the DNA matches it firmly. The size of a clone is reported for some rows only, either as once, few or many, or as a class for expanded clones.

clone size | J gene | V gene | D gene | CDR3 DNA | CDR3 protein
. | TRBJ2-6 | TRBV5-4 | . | TGTGCCAGCAGCAGCATAAGCTCTGGGGCCAACGTCCTGACTTTC | CASSSISSGANVLTF
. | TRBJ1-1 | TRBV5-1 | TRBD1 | TGCGCCAGCACCCTTCAGGGGGGCGGCCCCACGAACACTGAAGCTTTCTTT | CASTLQGGGPTNTEAFF
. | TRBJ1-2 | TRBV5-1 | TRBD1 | TGCGCCAGCAGCACCGATGCCGGGACAGGTCCTACTTATGGCTACACCTTC | CASSTDAGTGPTYGYTF
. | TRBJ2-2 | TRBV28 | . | TGTGCCAGCAGTCGCCCAGGGAGGTCGGCCGGGGAGCTGTTTTTT | CASSRPGRSAGELFF
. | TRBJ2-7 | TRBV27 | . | TGTGCCAGCAGTGGGGGGATTGTCCAGTACTTC | CASSGGIVQYF
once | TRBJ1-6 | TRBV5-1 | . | TGCGCCAGCAGCTTGAGCCCGAGCTCCTATAATTCACCCCTCCACTTT | CASSLSPSSYNSPLHF
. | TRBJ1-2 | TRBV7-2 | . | TGTGCCAGCAGCTTAGCCAGCCTAACATTCTATGGCTACACCTTC | CASSLASLTFYGYTF
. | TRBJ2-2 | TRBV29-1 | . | TGCAGCGTGGGAGGACAACGGTGGAACACCGGGGAGCTGTTTTTT | CSVGGQRWNTGELFF
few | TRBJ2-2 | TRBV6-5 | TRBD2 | TGTGCCAGCAGTTCACTAGCGGGAGCATCCGGGGAGCTGTTTTTT | CASSSLAGASGELFF
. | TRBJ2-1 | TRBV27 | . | TGTGCCAGCAGTGATCCGCCGAACTACAATGAGCAGTTCTTC | CASSDPPNYNEQFF
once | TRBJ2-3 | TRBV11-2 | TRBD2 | TGTGCCAGCAGCTTCGAAGGGACTAGCGGGAAACATACGCAGTATTTT | CASSFEGTSGKHTQYF
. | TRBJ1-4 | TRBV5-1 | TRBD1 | TGCGCCAGCAGCACACGCCCGACAGGGTACGCTGAAAAACTGTTTTTT | CASSTRPTGYAEKLFF
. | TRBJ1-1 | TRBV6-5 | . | TGTGCCAGCACTCAAACAGGGAGTGAAGCTTTCTTT | CASTQTGSEAFF
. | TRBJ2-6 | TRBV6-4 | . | TGTGCCAGCAGTGAGGGGGCTGGGGCCAACGTCCTGACTTTC | CASSEGAGANVLTF
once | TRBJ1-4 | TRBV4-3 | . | TGCGCCAGCAGCCGATCAAATGAAAAACTGTTTTTT | CASSRSNEKLFF
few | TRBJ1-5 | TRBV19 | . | TGTGCCAGTAAAGCGACGGACGGTTATAGCAATCAGCCCCAGCATTTT | CASKATDGYSNQPQHF
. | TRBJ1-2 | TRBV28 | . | TGTGCCAGCAGTTTCCCTCGACCGGGAGGACACTATGGCTACACCTTC | CASSFPRPGGHYGYTF
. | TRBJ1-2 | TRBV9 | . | TGTGCCAGCAGCCCACAGGGACCCGCGAGGAGGGTAACCTTC | CASSPQGPARRVTF
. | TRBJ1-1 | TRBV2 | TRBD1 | TGTGCCAGCAGTGAGAACAGGGGGACCACTGAAGCTTTCTTT | CASSENRGTTEAFF
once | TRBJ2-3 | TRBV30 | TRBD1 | TGTGCCTGGAGGGGGGACAGGGCTTACGATACGCAGTATTTT | CAWRGDRAYDTQYF
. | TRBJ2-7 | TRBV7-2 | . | TGTGCCAGCAGCGCCAGCTCCTACGAGCAGTACTTC | CASSASSYEQYF
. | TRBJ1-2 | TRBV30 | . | TGTGCCTACGGGGATGGCTACACCTTC | CAYGDGYTF
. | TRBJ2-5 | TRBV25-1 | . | TGTGCCAGCAGTGTTGGGGAGACCCAGTACTTC | CASSVGETQYF
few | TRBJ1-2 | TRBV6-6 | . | TGTGCCAGCAGCCCCCATACAGACGGCTATGGCTACACCTTC | CASSPHTDGYGYTF
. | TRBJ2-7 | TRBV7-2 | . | TGTGCCAGCAGCCCAGGCTCCTACGAGCAGTACTTC | CASSPGSYEQYF
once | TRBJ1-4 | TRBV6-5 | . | TGTGCCAGCAGTTACTCGGGGGTCTCTAATGAAAAACTGTTTTTT | CASSYSGVSNEKLFF
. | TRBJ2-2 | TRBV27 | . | TGTGCCAGCGGCCCCTCCTGGACCGTGAACACCGGGGAGCTGTTTTTT | CASGPSWTVNTGELFF
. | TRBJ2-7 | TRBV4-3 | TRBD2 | TGCGCCAGCAGCCAAGATCTAGCGGGGGGCCTCCTCTCCTACGAGCAGTACTTC | CASSQDLAGGLLSYEQYF
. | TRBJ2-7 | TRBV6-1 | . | TGTGCCAGCAGTGAAGCCGTCGGGGCGGTAAATACCTACGAGCAGTACTTC | CASSEAVGAVNTYEQYF
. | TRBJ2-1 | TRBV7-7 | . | TGTGCTAGCAGCTTAGATGGATCTCCGGAGCAGTTCTTC | CASSLDGSPEQFF
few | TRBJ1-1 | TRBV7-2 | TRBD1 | TGTGCCAGCAGCCAAGGGACAGGGGTAGTCACTGAAGCTTTCTTT | CASSQGTGVVTEAFF
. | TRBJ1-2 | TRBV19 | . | TGTGCCAGTAGGTGGTTCCGAGGGGAGGAGAGCTATGGCTACACCTTC | CASRWFRGEESYGYTF
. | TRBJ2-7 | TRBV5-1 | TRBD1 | TGCGCCAGCAGCCAGGGACAGGGACCCTACGAGCAGTACTTC | CASSQGQGPYEQYF
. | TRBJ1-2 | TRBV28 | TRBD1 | TGTGCCAGCAGTTTTGATGACAGGGGGGATGGCTACACCTTC | CASSFDDRGDGYTF
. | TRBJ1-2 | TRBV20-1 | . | TGCAGTGCTGCCGGAGTGTGGGGCTACACCTTC | CSAAGVWGYTF
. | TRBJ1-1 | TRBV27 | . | TGTGCCAGCAGTTTATACGGTCGAGACCAAGCTTTCTTT | CASSLYGRDQAFF
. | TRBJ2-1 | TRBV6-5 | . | TGTGCCAGCAGTTACAGCAGCGTCAATGAGCAGTTCTTC | CASSYSSVNEQFF
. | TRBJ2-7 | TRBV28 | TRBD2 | TGTGCCAGCACCCTAGCGGGGGACTCCTACGAGCAGTACTTC | CASTLAGDSYEQYF
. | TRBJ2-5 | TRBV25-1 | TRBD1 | TGTGCCAGCAGTCGGGACAGGGGAGAGACCCAGTACTTC | CASSRDRGETQYF
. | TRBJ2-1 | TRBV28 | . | TGTGCCAGCAGCCCAAACGAGCACTACAATGAGCAGTTCTTC | CASSPNEHYNEQFF
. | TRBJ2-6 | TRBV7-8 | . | TGTGCCAGCAGCTTAGGCCAGGGACGTGCCTCTGGGGCCAACGTCCTGACTTTC | CASSLGQGRASGANVLTF
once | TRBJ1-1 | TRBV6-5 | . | TGTGCCAGCAGTTGGGTCAGGGAGGGATGGGCTGAAGCTTTCTTT | CASSWVREGWAEAFF
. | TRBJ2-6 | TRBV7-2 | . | TGTGCCAGCAGCTCCCAAGAGGGGGGGGCCAACGTCCTGACTTTC | CASSSQEGGANVLTF
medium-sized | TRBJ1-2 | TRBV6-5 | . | TGTGCCAGCAGCTCCTTCGATGGCTACACCTTC | CASSSFDGYTF
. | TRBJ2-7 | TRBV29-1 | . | TGCAGCGTAGAGGACAGTTACGAGCAGTACTTC | CSVEDSYEQYF